This T cell receptor beta chain was recovered during a study of CD8+ T cells in alopecia areata. Study observations and caveats: An increase in clonality over normal scalp was evident in lesional scalp, especially alopecia totalis/universalis.

Comments on this clone: Its specificity is not known.

The ends lost 6 bases at V and 6 bases at J; junction bases unmatched: 4. The CDR3 runs 13 residues. Germline CDR1 reads SNHLY; CDR2 reads FYNNEI. TCR sequencing used cDNA made by reverse transcription of extracted RNA. TCRdb keeps only in-frame clones here, not all; method: immunoSEQ multiplex PCR. Found here are around 140,000 clones, approximately 87% of them singletons; the top ten hold over 12%. The chain is built from TRBV2 and TRBJ2-7; 11 bases agree with TRBD1. The specimen comprised CD8+ T cells sorted from blood, sampled at week 0. This receptor was taken from a human donor with alopecia areata. CDR3 residues: CASRAGTGGEQYF. The CDR3 region has the DNA TGTGCCAGCAGGGCCGGGACAGGGGGCGAGCAGTACTTC.